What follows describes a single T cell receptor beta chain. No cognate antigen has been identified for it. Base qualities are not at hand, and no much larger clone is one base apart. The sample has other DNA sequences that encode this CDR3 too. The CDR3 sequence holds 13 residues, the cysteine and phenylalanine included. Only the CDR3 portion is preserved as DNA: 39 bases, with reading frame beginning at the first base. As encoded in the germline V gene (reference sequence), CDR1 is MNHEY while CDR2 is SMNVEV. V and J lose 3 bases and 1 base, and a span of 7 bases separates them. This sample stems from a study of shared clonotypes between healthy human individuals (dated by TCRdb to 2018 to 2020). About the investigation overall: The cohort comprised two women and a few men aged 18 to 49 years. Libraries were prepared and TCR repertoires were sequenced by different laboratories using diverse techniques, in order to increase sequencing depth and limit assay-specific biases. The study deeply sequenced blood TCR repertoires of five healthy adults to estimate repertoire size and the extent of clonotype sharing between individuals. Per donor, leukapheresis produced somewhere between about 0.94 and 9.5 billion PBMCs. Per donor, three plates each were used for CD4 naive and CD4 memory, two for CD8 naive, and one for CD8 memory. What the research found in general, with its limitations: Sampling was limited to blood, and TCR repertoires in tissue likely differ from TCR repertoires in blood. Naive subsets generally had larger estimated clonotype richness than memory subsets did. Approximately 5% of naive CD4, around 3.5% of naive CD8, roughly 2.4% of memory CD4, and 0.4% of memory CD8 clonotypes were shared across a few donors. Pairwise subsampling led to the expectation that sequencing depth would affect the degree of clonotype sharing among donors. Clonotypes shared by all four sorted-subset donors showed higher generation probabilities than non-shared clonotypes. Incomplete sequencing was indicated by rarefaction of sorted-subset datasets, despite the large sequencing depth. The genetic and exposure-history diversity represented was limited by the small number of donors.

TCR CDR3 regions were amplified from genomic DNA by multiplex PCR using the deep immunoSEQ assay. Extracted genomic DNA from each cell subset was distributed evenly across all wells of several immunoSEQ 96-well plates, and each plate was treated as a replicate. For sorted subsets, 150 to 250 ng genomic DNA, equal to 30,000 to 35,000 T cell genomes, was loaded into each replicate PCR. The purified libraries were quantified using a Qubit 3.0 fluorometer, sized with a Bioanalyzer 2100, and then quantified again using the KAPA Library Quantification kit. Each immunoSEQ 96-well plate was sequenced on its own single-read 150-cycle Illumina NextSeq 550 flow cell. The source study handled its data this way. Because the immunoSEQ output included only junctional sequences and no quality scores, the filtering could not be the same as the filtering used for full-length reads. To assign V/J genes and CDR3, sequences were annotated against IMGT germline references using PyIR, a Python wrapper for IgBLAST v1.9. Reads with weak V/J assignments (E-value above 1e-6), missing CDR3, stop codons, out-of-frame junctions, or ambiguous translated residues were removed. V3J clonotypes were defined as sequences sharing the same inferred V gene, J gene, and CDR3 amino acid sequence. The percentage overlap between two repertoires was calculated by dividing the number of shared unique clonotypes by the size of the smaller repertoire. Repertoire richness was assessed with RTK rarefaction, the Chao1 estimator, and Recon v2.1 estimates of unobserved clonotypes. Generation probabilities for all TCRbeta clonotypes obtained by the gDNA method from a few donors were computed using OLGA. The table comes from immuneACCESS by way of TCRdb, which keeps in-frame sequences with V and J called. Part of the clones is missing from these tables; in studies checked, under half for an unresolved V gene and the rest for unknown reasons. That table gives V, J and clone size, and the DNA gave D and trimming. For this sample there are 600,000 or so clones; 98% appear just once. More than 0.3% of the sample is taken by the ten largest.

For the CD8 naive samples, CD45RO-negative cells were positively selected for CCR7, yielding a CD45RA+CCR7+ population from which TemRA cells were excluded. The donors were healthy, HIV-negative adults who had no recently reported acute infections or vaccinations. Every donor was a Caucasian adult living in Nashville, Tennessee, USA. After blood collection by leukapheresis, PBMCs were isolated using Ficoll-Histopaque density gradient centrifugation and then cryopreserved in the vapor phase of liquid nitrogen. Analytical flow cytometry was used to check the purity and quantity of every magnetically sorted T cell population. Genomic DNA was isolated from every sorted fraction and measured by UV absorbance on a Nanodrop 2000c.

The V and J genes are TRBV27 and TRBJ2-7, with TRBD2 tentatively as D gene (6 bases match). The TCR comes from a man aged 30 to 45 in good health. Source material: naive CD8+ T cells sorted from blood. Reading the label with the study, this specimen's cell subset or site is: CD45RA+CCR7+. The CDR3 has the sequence CASSFGGSYEQYF. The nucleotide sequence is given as TGTGCCAGCAGTTTCGGAGGGTCCTACGAGCAGTACTTC.